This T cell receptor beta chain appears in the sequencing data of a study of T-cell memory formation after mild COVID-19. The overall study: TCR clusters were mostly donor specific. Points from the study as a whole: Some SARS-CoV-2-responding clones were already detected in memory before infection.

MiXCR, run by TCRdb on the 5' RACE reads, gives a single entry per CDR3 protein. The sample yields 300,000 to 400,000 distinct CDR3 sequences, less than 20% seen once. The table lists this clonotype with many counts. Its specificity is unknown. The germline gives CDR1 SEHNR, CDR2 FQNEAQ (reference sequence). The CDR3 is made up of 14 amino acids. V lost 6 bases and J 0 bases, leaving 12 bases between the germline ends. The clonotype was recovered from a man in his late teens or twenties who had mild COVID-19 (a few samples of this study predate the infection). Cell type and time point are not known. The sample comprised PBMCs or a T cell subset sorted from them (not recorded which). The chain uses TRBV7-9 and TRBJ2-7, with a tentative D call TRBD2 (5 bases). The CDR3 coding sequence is TGTGCCAGCAGATCCACCGGAGGCTCCTACGAGCAGTACTTC. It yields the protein CASRSTGGSYEQYF.